A single sample gave rise to the 20 T cell receptor beta chains below, sequenced in a study of vaccination effects on CD4 cells after COVID-19. Data came from immunoSEQ multiplex PCR; TCRdb stores just in-frame clones and leaves some out. The table lists about 40,000 clones, approximately 70% of them singletons. The authors isolated CD4+ T cells after around 10 days of culture. Participants were vaccinated with two doses of either the BNT162b2 or mRNA-1273 vaccine. These TCRs' antigens remain unknown. Sequencing used CD4+ T cells from PBMCs cultured without peptide, obtained after COVID-19 vaccination. Every receptor here comes from a human donor who received a COVID-19 vaccine.

This clone was observed a few times. The genes are TRBV10-1 and TRBJ1-2; 7 bases are a match to TRBD1. Trimming cost V 4 bases and J 4 bases; bases outside gene matches: 12. The CDR3 is 16 amino acids. Germline CDR1 is WNHNN and CDR2 is SYGVQD (reference sequence). The DNA of the CDR3 is TGCGCCAGCAGTGGTCCGAAACTGGGACAGATCTATGGCTACACCTTC. Protein product: CASSGPKLGQIYGYTF.

The chain carries TRBV4-1 and TRBJ1-1, with D possibly TRBD1 on 6 matching bases. Per the germline V gene, CDR1 is MGHRA and CDR2 is YSYEKL. The CDR3 contains 15 residues. Trimming pared 1 base from V and 5 bases from J, leaving 14 bases between. CDR3 protein: CASSQGGAGGTEAFF. The CDR3 DNA follows: TGCGCCAGCAGCCAAGGGGGGGCGGGAGGGACTGAAGCTTTCTTT.

The chain is built from TRBV19 and TRBJ1-4, with TRBD1 matching over 10 bases. The V gene end was trimmed by 3 bases and the J gene end by 4 bases; junction bases not matched to a gene: 2. CDR1 and CDR2 (germline): LNHDA, SQIVND (reference sequence). CDR3 length: 15 residues. The CDR3 loop reads CASSMGDRGNEKLFF. The CDR3, as DNA: TGTGCCAGTAGTATGGGGGACAGGGGTAATGAAAAACTGTTTTTT.

V gene TRBV4-2 combines with J gene TRBJ1-2; maybe TRBD1 (6 bases). Germline values: CDR1 LGHNA, CDR2 YNFKEQ. The CDR3 consists of 14 residues. Trimming took off 1 base at V and 4 bases at J, with 10 bases between the two ends. The CDR3 nucleotides read TGTGCCAGCAGCCAAGGAGACAGGCCCTATGGCTACACCTTC. Its protein product is CASSQGDRPYGYTF.

The chain links TRBV5-1 to TRBJ2-7; unclear D gene. Germline CDR1 and CDR2: SGHRS and YFSETQ. The ends were cut back, 4 bases at V and 2 bases at J, with 10 bases in the middle. The CDR3 spans 13 residues. The CDR3 spells CASSATATYEQYF. In DNA form, the CDR3 reads TGCGCCAGCAGCGCTACAGCTACCTACGAGCAGTACTTC.

The chain links TRBV2 to TRBJ1-5, with D possibly matching TRBD1 (6 bases). Germline V lookup: CDR1 SNHLY, CDR2 FYNNEI. The CDR3 contains 15 residues. V gave up 3 bases and J gave up 1 base, with 10 bases separating them. The chain's CDR3 is CASSDVGGSNQPQHF. The CDR3, as DNA: TGTGCCAGCAGTGACGTAGGGGGGAGCAATCAGCCCCAGCATTTT. Full variable domain (remainder filled in from reference TRBV2 and TRBJ1-5): EPEVTQTPSHQVTQMGQEVILRCVPISNHLYFYWYRQILGQKVEFLVSFYNNEISEKSEIFDDQFSVERPDGSNFTLKIRSTKLEDSAMYFCASSDVGGSNQPQHFGDGTRLSIL.

This clone was detected a few times. The chain links TRBV4-1 to TRBJ1-5; D gene unclear. The CDR3 is made up of 14 amino acids. Germline CDR1 MGHRA, CDR2 YSYEKL. The V end lost 0 bases, the J end lost 5 bases, and 8 bases lay between the germline ends. This chain's CDR3 is CASSQDRGDQPQHF. CDR3 sequence (DNA): TGCGCCAGCAGCCAAGACCGGGGAGATCAGCCCCAGCATTTT.

This clone is labeled medium-sized. The V call is TRBV10-1, the J call TRBJ1-6; the D is unclear. Trimming took 2 bases from V and 9 from J, leaving 11 bases between them. There are 14 residues in the CDR3. The germline V gene has CDR1 WNHNN and CDR2 SYGVQD (reference sequence). CDR3 DNA: TGCGCCAGCAGTGAGGCAGAGATGCGTTCACCCCTCCACTTT. Its translation is CASSEAEMRSPLHF.

The chain links TRBV15 to TRBJ1-5; D unresolved. V shed 6 bases and J shed 4 bases, with 10 bases lying between them. The CDR3 extends over 13 amino acids. Germline V gives CDR1 LNHNV, CDR2 YYDKDF (reference sequence). The DNA of the CDR3 is TGTGCCACCAGTGTTCAGGCTAATCAGCCCCAGCATTTT. Amino acids: CATSVQANQPQHF.

V usage is TRBV3-1 (or the pseudogene TRBV3-2) and J usage is TRBJ2-7; maybe TRBD2 (6 bases). CDR1 is LGHDT and CDR2 is YNNKEL in the germline V gene (reference sequence). V lost 0 bases and J lost 2, with 17 bases in between. The CDR3 spans 17 residues. The CDR3 DNA sequence: TGTGCCAGCAGCCAAGATTGGCTCCGCGGGGCTACCTACGAGCAGTACTTC. Translating gives CASSQDWLRGATYEQYF.

This clone occurred once. V gene TRBV6-2 or TRBV6-3 combines with J gene TRBJ2-1; D not certain. CDR1 is MNHEY and CDR2 is SVGEGT in the germline V gene. The CDR3 spans 11 residues. V was clipped by 4 bases and J by 12 bases, with 10 bases between them. The CDR3 region is CASSSARWQFF. For the CDR3, the DNA is TGTGCCAGCAGTTCAGCAAGGTGGCAGTTCTTC.

The rearrangement links TRBV5-1 to TRBJ1-3; D not certain. Germline CDR1 reads SGHRS; CDR2 reads YFSETQ. V was cut by 4 bases and J by 3 bases, with 11 bases left in between. The CDR3 is 14 residues long. The DNA for the CDR3 is TGCGCCAGCAGCCCCCGGACGGATGGAAACACCATATATTTT. Translating gives CASSPRTDGNTIYF.

This clone turned up a few times. The chain uses TRBV11-3 and TRBJ2-1; 14 positions match TRBD2. The junction had 14 bases not matched to a gene; V was cut back by 4 bases and J by 3 bases. Germline lookup yields CDR1 SGHNT and CDR2 YENEEA. The CDR3 is made up of 20 amino acids. CDR3 sequence: CASSSRWAGTSGRGYNEQFF. CDR3 bases: TGTGCCAGCAGCTCTCGGTGGGCAGGGACTAGCGGGAGAGGCTACAATGAGCAGTTCTTC.

V gene TRBV6-5 combines with J gene TRBJ1-3; TRBD1 aligns across 8 bases. The CDR3 has 15 amino acids. The V gene end was trimmed by 6 bases and the J gene end by 0 bases; junction bases not matched to a gene: 4. The V gene's germline CDR1 is MNHEY and CDR2 SVGAGI. CDR3 sequence reads: CASSRQGISGNTIYF. In DNA, the CDR3 is TGTGCCAGCAGCAGACAGGGGATCTCTGGAAACACCATATATTTT.

This chain links TRBV5-1 with TRBJ1-1; 8 bases map to TRBD1. This CDR3 is built from 15 residues. In germline, CDR1 is SGHRS, CDR2 YFSETQ. Trimming cost V 3 bases and J 3 bases; bases outside gene matches: 7. CDR3 in amino acids: CASSSRTGLDTEAFF. For the CDR3, the DNA is TGCGCCAGCAGCTCCCGGACAGGGTTGGACACTGAAGCTTTCTTT.

The chain is built from TRBV10-3 and TRBJ2-1; TRBD1 matches 8 bases. CDR1 is ENHRY and CDR2 is SYGVKD in the germline V gene. The CDR3 spans 17 residues. J gave up 3 bases and V 4 bases, and 11 bases lay outside the gene matches. The CDR3 protein is CAISGGQVAAGYNEQFF. Here the CDR3 DNA reads TGTGCCATCAGTGGGGGACAGGTGGCCGCCGGCTACAATGAGCAGTTCTTC.

This clone was seen just once. The V gene is TRBV19, the J gene TRBJ2-7; a weak D match, TRBD1 (6 bases). CDR3 length equals 15 residues. From germline, CDR1 is LNHDA and CDR2 SQIVND (reference sequence). Deletions cut 1 base from V and 3 bases from J, with 13 bases between. CDR3 in amino acids: CASSIGPGEGYEQYF. For the CDR3, the DNA is TGTGCCAGTAGTATAGGTCCAGGGGAAGGCTACGAGCAGTACTTC.

This chain links TRBV19 with TRBJ1-1; D may be TRBD1 (6 bases). The V end was cut by 7 bases, the J end by 7 bases, with 19 bases between. From germline, CDR1 is LNHDA and CDR2 SQIVND (reference sequence). The length of the CDR3 is 14 residues. This CDR3 is CASTQGQVWDEAFF. CDR3 nucleotides: TGTGCCAGTACCCAGGGGCAGGTTTGGGATGAAGCTTTCTTT.

The J gene is TRBJ2-3, the V gene TRBV4-2, with 10 positions matching TRBD2. J lost 7 bases, V lost 1 base, and 11 bases had no gene match. Germline CDR1 is LGHNA and CDR2 is YNFKEQ. The CDR3 totals 17 residues. The CDR3: CASSQASGRALENTQYF. The CDR3 DNA reads as TGTGCCAGCAGCCAAGCGAGCGGGAGGGCCCTAGAAAATACGCAGTATTTT.

V usage is TRBV4-1 and J usage is TRBJ1-2, with 7 bases aligning to TRBD1. CDR3 length: 16 amino acids. J gave up 2 bases and V 1 base, and 7 bases lay outside the gene matches. CDR1 MGHRA and CDR2 YSYEKL come from the germline V gene. DNA for the CDR3: TGCGCCAGCAGCCAAGGACAGGGAAAGAGGAACTATGGCTACACCTTC. Amino acid sequence: CASSQGQGKRNYGYTF.